The rows below give T cell receptor beta chains drawn from one sample of a study of blood T cell repertoires in COVID-19. Assay used: immunoSEQ multiplex PCR; TCRdb lists only in-frame clones, some missing. The sample lists approximately 190,000 clones, around four fifths occurring once. Sequenced material: peripheral blood. These receptors originate from a woman between 40 and 55 years old with acute or convalescent COVID-19. Each CDR3 is given with its conserved first and last residue. The D gene is left open where the match is weak. Clone size, where shown, is once, few, many, or a class for clones that have expanded.

>TRBJ1-1|NA|TRBV9|few
TGTGCCAGCAGCGCCGCTCACCGGGACACTGAAGCTTTCTTT
CASSAAHRDTEAFF
>TRBJ1-4|NA|TRBV2|NA
TGTGCCAGCGTTTCCGGTTCAACTAATGAAAAACTGTTTTTT
CASVSGSTNEKLFF
>TRBJ2-2|NA|TRBV2|once
TGTGCCAGCAATTGGGGCGGGGCCGCGAACACCGGGGAGCTGTTTTTT
CASNWGGAANTGELFF
>TRBJ1-4|NA|TRBV29-1|few
TGCAGCGTTGGCTTGTCGAGTGAAAAACTGTTTTTT
CSVGLSSEKLFF
>TRBJ2-6|NA|TRBV14|NA
TGTGCCAGCAGCCAAGGTTGGGGGGCTGGGGCCAACGTCCTGACTTTC
CASSQGWGAGANVLTF
>TRBJ1-1|NA|TRBV5-1|NA
TGCGCCAGCGGCAGCATTCCCGGGACTCACACTGAAGCTTTCTTT
CASGSIPGTHTEAFF
>TRBJ1-2|NA|TRBV27|many
TGTGCCAGCACCCCCGCCTCCCCGGGGAATGGCTACACCTTC
CASTPASPGNGYTF
>TRBJ1-2|NA|TRBV5-1|NA
TGCGCCAGCGCCTCCGGGACAAACTATGGCTACACCTTC
CASASGTNYGYTF
>TRBJ2-5|TRBD2|TRBV20-1|NA
TGCAGTGCTAGTAACCCTAGCGGGGACCAAGAGACCCAGTACTTC
CSASNPSGDQETQYF
>TRBJ2-1|NA|TRBV7-9|NA
TGTGCCAGCAGCTTACGGGGTAACACCTACAATGAGCAGTTCTTC
CASSLRGNTYNEQFF
>TRBJ1-1|NA|TRBV18|NA
TGTGCCAGCTCCGGGTCGGGGACTGAAGCTTTCTTT
CASSGSGTEAFF
>TRBJ2-7|NA|TRBV3-1/TRBV3-2|NA
TGTGCCACCCAAGGGGGTGCCCACGAGCAGTACTTC
CATQGGAHEQYF
>TRBJ2-1|TRBD2|TRBV4-2|NA
TGTGCCAGCAGCCAAGTTAGAAGCGGGACCTACAATGAGCAGTTCTTC
CASSQVRSGTYNEQFF
>TRBJ1-2|NA|TRBV24-1|once
TGTGCCACCAGTGAGAGCGGTGTGGACTATGGCTACACCTTC
CATSESGVDYGYTF
>TRBJ1-5|NA|TRBV30|NA
TGTGCCTGGGCCCTTGGGGGGAATCAGCCCCAGCATTTT
CAWALGGNQPQHF
>TRBJ2-7|TRBD2|TRBV2|NA
TGTGCCAGCCAGCGGGGACGGAACGAGCAGTACTTC
CASQRGRNEQYF
>TRBJ2-3|NA|TRBV7-7|NA
TGTGCTAGCAGCTTGAATTCAGGACAGACGCAGTATTTT
CASSLNSGQTQYF
>TRBJ1-5|TRBD1|TRBV28|NA
TGTGCCAGCAGTGGGGACAGTGGTAGCAATCAGCCCCAGCATTTT
CASSGDSGSNQPQHF
>TRBJ1-6|NA|TRBV27|NA
TGTGCCAGCAGTTTAGAGAGCTCCTATAATTCACCCCTCCACTTT
CASSLESSYNSPLHF
>TRBJ1-3|NA|TRBV6-5|NA
TGTGCCAGCCTCCCCGCGCGGGCTGGAAACACCATATATTTT
CASLPARAGNTIYF
>TRBJ2-1|TRBD2|TRBV16|NA
TGTGCCAGCAGCAAAGGGACTAGCGGGGGACTAGAGCAGTTCTTC
CASSKGTSGGLEQFF
>TRBJ2-1|TRBD2|TRBV9|NA
TGTGCCAGCAGCCCCCGACTAGCGGGAGGGCGCCGGAATGAGCAGTTCTTC
CASSPRLAGGRRNEQFF
>TRBJ1-1|NA|TRBV28|NA
TGTGCCAGCAGTTTAATGATTCTGGGGGCGGTGAACACTGAAGCTTTCTTT
CASSLMILGAVNTEAFF
>TRBJ2-3|TRBD2|TRBV5-1|NA
TGCGCCAGCAGCATCGGCGGTAGGAGCGGGGGGAGCACAGATACGCAGTATTTT
CASSIGGRSGGSTDTQYF